This record concerns one T cell receptor beta chain sequence. The CDR3 contains 15 residues. Germline V gene data show CDR1 as LGHDT and CDR2 as YNNKEL (reference sequence). Trimming cost V 3 bases and J 4 bases, with 13 bases left between them. This specimen belongs to a study of blood T cell repertoires in COVID-19. Clones were read by immunoSEQ multiplex PCR, and TCRdb kept only the in-frame ones, dropping some. The sample lists under 500,000 clones, 87% occurring once. Sequencing input: PBMCs or T cells enriched from blood (not recorded which). The sequence came from a woman between 18 and 29 years old with acute COVID-19. The rearrangement links TRBV3-1 (or the pseudogene TRBV3-2) to TRBJ2-1; D might be TRBD1 (5 bases). In DNA, the CDR3 is TGTGCCAGCAGCCACCAACAGACAGAGTACAATGAGCAGTTCTTC. Translated, it gives CASSHQQTEYNEQFF.